Each of the 32 T cell receptor beta chains below was sequenced from the same sample in a study of blood T cells in healthy people across ages. Combining a sample-barcoded 5' primer with a J-beta primer mix, a second PCR ran for roughly 7 to 11 cycles. TCRdb re-derived calls from the 5' RACE reads in MiXCR, one entry per CDR3 protein. The table lists over 1,500,000 distinct CDR3 sequences, just under 50% of them singletons. Sequenced: blood. These receptors came from a woman in her forties in good health.

The V gene is TRBV27, the J gene TRBJ2-7; D is possibly TRBD1 (6 bases). The CDR3 extends over 14 amino acids. CDR1 and CDR2 (germline): MNHEY, SMNVEV (reference sequence). V was trimmed by 2 bases and J by 4 bases, leaving 12 bases between them. CDR3 DNA: TGTGCCAGCAGTTTAAACAGGGAAGGGTACGAGCAGTACTTC. It encodes CASSLNREGYEQYF.

In its sample, this clonotype was seen a few times. The V call is TRBV3-1, the J call TRBJ1-4; D may be TRBD1 (6 bases). V was pared by 1 base and J by 8 bases, with 8 bases between. This CDR3 is 13 amino acids long. Germline CDR1 and CDR2: LGHDT and YNNKEL (reference sequence). CDR3 amino acids: CASSQGTAEKLFF. CDR3 coding DNA: TGTGCCAGCAGCCAAGGGACAGCCGAAAAACTGTTTTTT.

The gene calls are TRBV20-1 and TRBJ2-4, with TRBD2 identical over 9 bases. Trimming removed 3 bases from V and 0 bases from J; junction bases left unmatched: 3. Per germline, CDR1 DFQATT and CDR2 SNEGSKA (reference sequence). The length of the CDR3 is 15 residues. This chain's CDR3 is CSASASGVAKNIQYF. In nucleotides, the CDR3 is TGCAGTGCTAGCGCTAGCGGGGTAGCCAAAAACATTCAGTACTTC.

The DNA of the CDR3 is TGCAGTGCTAGGGGGCTCCTCGAGCAGTACTTC. This codes for CSARGLLEQYF. V is TRBV20-1 and J is TRBJ2-1; possible D gene TRBD1, 5 bases. The end of the DNA is better explained by TRBJ2-7, so the J call may be wrong. The V gene's germline CDR1 is DFQATT and CDR2 SNEGSKA (reference sequence). This CDR3 has 11 amino acids.

This clonotype was seen a few times. The chain carries TRBV20-1 and TRBJ1-2, with TRBD1 matching over 8 bases. V gave up 4 bases and J gave up 3 bases; unmatched junction bases: 7. CDR3 length equals 14 residues. CDR1 is DFQATT and CDR2 is SNEGSKA in the germline V gene (reference sequence). The CDR3 DNA is TGCAGTGCTATACCCGGACAGGGTTACTATGGCTACACCTTC. It translates to CSAIPGQGYYGYTF.

The V gene is TRBV6-5, the J gene TRBJ2-7, with 10 bases that match TRBD2. Near its end, the DNA agrees better with TRBJ2-5, so the J call may be wrong. CDR1 MNHEY and CDR2 SVGAGI come from the germline V gene. CDR3 length: 16 amino acids. The CDR3 DNA sequence: TGTGCCAGCAGTTATTCTACCCTAGCGGGGGAGGAGACCCAGTACTTC. This translates into CASSYSTLAGEETQYF.

This clonotype was recorded once. The V call is TRBV7-9, the J call TRBJ1-2; D unclear. The CDR3 is 14 amino acids. The germline gives CDR1 SEHNR, CDR2 FQNEAQ (reference sequence). The V gene lost 7 bases and the J gene lost 6 bases, with 18 bases spanning the gap. Here the CDR3 DNA reads TGTGCCAGCACCCCATCGGGGATGACTCATGGCTACACCTTC. As protein: CASTPSGMTHGYTF.

Concerning this clonotype itself: One junction end does not reproduce the germline sequence, and a read error may be involved. The V call is TRBV27, the J call TRBJ1-2, with TRBD1 matching over 10 bases. The CDR3 is made up of 15 amino acids. Germline V gene data show CDR1 as MNHEY and CDR2 as SMNVEV (reference sequence). The CDR3 spells CASSSGGQGKYDYTF. In DNA form, the CDR3 reads TGTGCCAGCAGTTCGGGGGGACAGGGGAAATATGACTACACCTTC.

The sample holds a few counts of this clonotype. V is TRBV6-1 and J is TRBJ2-1, with 11 bases lining up with TRBD1. V was pared by 6 bases and J by 3 bases, with 13 bases of the junction left unmatched. The germline V gene encodes CDR1 MNHNS and CDR2 SASEGT. The CDR3 spans 18 residues. CDR3 bases: TGTGCCAGCAGACCGGGGACAGGGGGGCGGGTAGGCTACAATGAGCAGTTCTTC. Its protein is CASRPGTGGRVGYNEQFF.

The table lists this clonotype with a few counts. The chain uses TRBV10-3 and TRBJ2-1; a weak D match, TRBD1 (5 bases). Between the trimmed V and J ends, which lost 2 bases and 8 bases, there was a span of 10 bases. The CDR3 extends over 13 amino acids. Germline values: CDR1 ENHRY, CDR2 SYGVKD. CDR3 loop: CAISENTGHEQFF. The CDR3 nucleotides are TGTGCCATCAGTGAGAATACAGGACATGAGCAGTTCTTC.

This clonotype has only a few counts. This sequence joins TRBV7-6 and TRBJ1-1, with D tentatively TRBD1 (5 bases). V lost 6 bases to trimming and J lost 2 bases, with 10 bases between them. The germline gives CDR1 SGHVS, CDR2 FNYEAQ. The CDR3 contains 13 residues. The CDR3 is CASRTAVNTEAFF. Here the CDR3 DNA reads TGTGCCAGCAGGACAGCTGTAAACACTGAAGCTTTCTTT.

In its sample, this clonotype was seen a few times. The CDR3 spells CAISDLSGQRGEQFF. CDR3 DNA sequence: TGTGCCATCAGTGATCTTAGTGGCCAGAGGGGGGAGCAGTTCTTC. The chain joins TRBV10-3 to TRBJ2-1, with D maybe TRBD1 (6 bases). The germline V and J ends were trimmed by 3 bases and 10 bases, with 19 bases remaining between them. Germline lookup yields CDR1 ENHRY and CDR2 SYGVKD. The CDR3 length is 15 residues.

This chain uses TRBV20-1 with TRBJ2-1, with 11 bases lining up with TRBD1. The CDR3 has 14 amino acids. V dropped 6 bases and J dropped 5; count of bases not matched to a gene: 6. Looked up from germline, CDR1 is DFQATT and CDR2 is SNEGSKA (reference sequence). The chain's CDR3 is CSASRDRGDNEQFF. Here the CDR3 DNA reads TGCAGTGCGAGCCGGGACAGGGGGGACAATGAGCAGTTCTTC.

This clonotype has only a few counts. The chain combines TRBV14 with TRBJ2-7, with D unresolved. In germline, CDR1 is SGHDN, CDR2 FVKESK. The ends were cut back, 2 bases at V and 2 bases at J, with 13 bases in the middle. This CDR3 contains 15 residues. The CDR3 coding sequence is TGTGCCAGCAGCCAACAGGCGGCGCTTCCCTACGAGCAGTACTTC. Translating it yields CASSQQAALPYEQYF.

The count of this clonotype is one. The CDR3 here is CASSLWDLSTDTQYF. The CDR3 DNA follows: TGTGCCAGCAGTTTATGGGACCTATCCACAGATACGCAGTATTTT. The V gene is TRBV28, the J gene TRBJ2-3; D unresolved. The V end was cut by 0 bases, the J end by 2 bases, with 9 bases between. CDR3 length equals 15 residues. Germline CDR1 is MDHEN and CDR2 is SYDVKM.

Comment on this clonotype: One base away lies a much larger clone, so this may be a sequencing read error. The chain links TRBV29-1 to TRBJ2-7; D may be TRBD1 or TRBD2 (5 bases each). The J call may be wrong; the DNA end is better matched by TRBJ2-5. This CDR3 has 12 residues. CDR1 and CDR2 from the germline V gene are SQVTM and ANQGSEA. This CDR3 reads CSVGGDVGTQYF. CDR3 coding DNA: TGCAGCGTTGGAGGGGATGTGGGGACCCAGTACTTC.

V and J are TRBV6-5 and TRBJ2-3; TRBD1 agrees at 9 bases. The ends lost 6 bases at V and 4 bases at J; junction bases unmatched: 8. The CDR3 contains 15 residues. Germline V lookup: CDR1 MNHEY, CDR2 SVGAGI. CDR3 protein: CASSLQGAKSDTQYF. CDR3 nucleotide sequence: TGTGCCAGCAGCTTACAGGGGGCGAAATCAGATACGCAGTATTTT.

V and J are TRBV20-1 and TRBJ2-1; D uncertain. The assigned J gene may be wrong: the sequence end matches TRBJ2-7 better. Germline V gene lookup returns CDR1 DFQATT and CDR2 SNEGSKA (reference sequence). The CDR3 consists of 12 residues. The CDR3 bases are TGCAGTGCGGGCGGCTCCTACAATGAGCAGTACTTC. Residues: CSAGGSYNEQYF.

The rearrangement links TRBV9 to TRBJ2-1; 9 bases are a match to TRBD2. Germline V gene lookup returns CDR1 SGDLS and CDR2 YYNGEE. The CDR3 covers 17 residues. V was clipped by 0 bases and J by 4 bases; unmatched bases: 8. The CDR3: CASSVEPSGVIYNEQFF. The CDR3 nucleotides are TGTGCCAGCAGCGTAGAGCCTAGCGGGGTGATTTACAATGAGCAGTTCTTC.

This clonotype was found a few times. This chain connects TRBV4-1 to TRBJ2-5; D not resolved. Germline V lookup: CDR1 MGHRA, CDR2 YSYEKL. CDR3 length: 16 amino acids. With 1 base removed from V and 0 bases from J, the gap between germline ends came to 12 bases. This chain's CDR3 is CASSQVSVRDQETQYF. The CDR3 DNA reads as TGCGCCAGCAGCCAAGTAAGCGTAAGGGACCAAGAGACCCAGTACTTC.

This chain uses TRBV2 with TRBJ2-5; 10 bases line up with TRBD2. With 8 bases clipped from V and 5 bases from J, the junction kept 8 bases outside the gene matches. The length of the CDR3 is 14 residues. CDR1 is SNHLY and CDR2 is FYNNEI in the germline V gene. The CDR3 nucleotides are TGTGCCAGCTCAGTACTAGCGGGGATGGAGACCCAGTACTTC. As protein: CASSVLAGMETQYF.

This clonotype appeared a few times. The rearrangement joins TRBV5-1 to TRBJ2-7, with 10 positions matching TRBD2. This CDR3 has 15 residues. V was clipped by 4 bases and J by 1 base; unmatched bases: 5. Germline lookup yields CDR1 SGHRS and CDR2 YFSETQ. CDR3 DNA sequence: TGCGCCAGCAGCGTCCAGCGGGGGGGTTCCTACGAGCAGTACTTC. This translates into CASSVQRGGSYEQYF.

V is TRBV27 and J is TRBJ1-5; D is perhaps TRBD1 (5 bases). Germline V lookup: CDR1 MNHEY, CDR2 SMNVEV (reference sequence). The CDR3 consists of 13 residues. V was shortened by 6 bases and J by 8 bases, with 14 bases between the two germline ends. The CDR3: CASSIQGGEPQHF. The CDR3 DNA follows: TGTGCCAGCAGCATCCAGGGTGGGGAGCCCCAGCATTTT.

This clonotype was seen more than once but under ten times. The V gene is TRBV20-1, the J gene TRBJ1-1; D remains ambiguous. The germline V and J ends were trimmed by 0 bases and 5 bases, with 7 bases remaining between them. Germline CDR1 is DFQATT and CDR2 is SNEGSKA (reference sequence). The CDR3 length is 12 residues. The CDR3 coding sequence is TGCAGTGCTAGAGATCCCCGAACTGAAGCTTTCTTT. Its protein product is CSARDPRTEAFF.

The chain is built from TRBV7-2 and TRBJ2-5; D may be TRBD1 (5 bases). In germline, CDR1 is SGHTA, CDR2 FQGNSA. V was trimmed by 5 bases and J by 4 bases, leaving 20 bases between them. The CDR3 covers 16 residues. The CDR3 protein is CASSQQVTPRAETQYF. CDR3 nucleotide sequence: TGTGCCAGCAGCCAACAGGTCACCCCAAGGGCAGAGACCCAGTACTTC.

This rearrangement joins TRBV12-3 or TRBV12-4 to TRBJ1-5; 8 positions match TRBD1. V lost 5 bases and J lost 7; bases outside the gene matches: 10. The length of the CDR3 is 15 residues. The CDR3 region is CASSLRQGWYQPQHF. The CDR3 nucleotides are TGTGCCAGCAGTCTCCGACAGGGGTGGTACCAGCCCCAGCATTTT.

This chain links TRBV27 with TRBJ1-2; D is ambiguous. The V and J ends lost 1 base and 1 base respectively, with 10 bases between them. CDR1 MNHEY and CDR2 SMNVEV come from the germline V gene (reference sequence). The CDR3 spans 15 residues. This CDR3 is CASSLLMGNNYGYTF. The CDR3, as DNA: TGTGCCAGCAGTTTATTGATGGGGAATAACTATGGCTACACCTTC.

V usage is TRBV11-2 and J usage is TRBJ2-7; 12 nucleotides agree with TRBD2. The V gene end was trimmed by 5 bases and the J gene end by 7 bases; junction bases not matched to a gene: 3. CDR1 and CDR2 (germline): SGHAT, FQNNGV. The CDR3 totals 13 residues. The CDR3 DNA follows: TGTGCCAGCAGCGAAGGGACTAGCGGGGAGCAGTACTTC. Translated: CASSEGTSGEQYF.

The chain carries TRBV14 and TRBJ2-3, with D possibly matching TRBD2 (6 bases). The CDR3 loop spans 17 amino acids. Deletions cut 0 bases from V and 2 bases from J, with 15 bases between. Germline values: CDR1 SGHDN, CDR2 FVKESK. The CDR3 region has the DNA TGTGCCAGCAGCCAAGAGTTCGGGGGAGACTACACAGATACGCAGTATTTT. Translating it yields CASSQEFGGDYTDTQYF.

The rearrangement uses TRBV20-1 and TRBJ2-3, with TRBD2 matching 10 bases. The CDR3 consists of 13 residues. Trimming cost V 6 bases and J 4 bases; bases outside gene matches: 4. Germline loops: CDR1 DFQATT, CDR2 SNEGSKA (reference sequence). For the CDR3, the DNA is TGCAGTGCCAAAGCGGGGGGGCCAGATACGCAGTATTTT. This translates into CSAKAGGPDTQYF.

The chain uses TRBV28 and TRBJ2-1; 9 bases fit TRBD2. The CDR3 runs 14 residues. The ends lost 3 bases at V and 10 bases at J; junction bases unmatched: 7. From germline, CDR1 is MDHEN and CDR2 SYDVKM. The CDR3 bases are TGTGCCAGCAGTTTCGCGGGGGGGCCTAAGGAGCAGTTCTTC. Protein product: CASSFAGGPKEQFF.

The chain has TRBV6-2 or TRBV6-3 and TRBJ2-5; D call uncertain. The CDR3 is made up of 16 amino acids. Germline V gene lookup returns CDR1 MNHEY and CDR2 SVGEGT. V was shortened by 3 bases and J by 1 base, with 15 bases between the two germline ends. The CDR3: CASSYFPPGRQETQYF. The CDR3 DNA follows: TGTGCCAGCAGTTATTTCCCCCCGGGTCGCCAAGAGACCCAGTACTTC.